The 12 T cell receptor beta chains given below trace back to one sample, sequenced in a study of shared clonotypes between healthy human individuals. Assay: immunoSEQ multiplex PCR; the TCRdb copy retains only in-frame clones and omits some. In the table there are around 500,000 clones, around 80% of which are singletons. The sample consisted of PBMCs. These TCRs come from a woman aged 40 to 55 in good health. Some clones in this sample may be carry-over from other donors' samples.

This chain links TRBV18 with TRBJ1-2; D is ambiguous. The CDR3 runs to 16 residues. The germline gives CDR1 KGHSH, CDR2 LQKENI. Trimming removed 0 bases at V and 4 bases at J, with 15 bases between. In DNA form, the CDR3 reads TGTGCCAGCTCACCACCGGACGGCCTCACCCGCTATGGCTACACCTTC. It encodes CASSPPDGLTRYGYTF.

The CDR3 DNA reads as TGTGCCAGCAGCCCAACGACAGCATATAATGAAAAACTGTTTTTT. As protein: CASSPTTAYNEKLFF. The V and J genes are TRBV5-4 and TRBJ1-4, with TRBD1 as a possible D gene (5 bases). CDR1 and CDR2 (germline): SGHNT, YYREEE (reference sequence). V was clipped by 4 bases and J by 4 bases, with 14 bases between them. The CDR3 loop spans 15 amino acids.

V usage is TRBV7-8 and J usage is TRBJ2-7, with TRBD2 matching over 8 bases. The germline CDR1 and CDR2 sequences are SGHVS and FQNEAQ. This CDR3 comprises 16 residues. With 5 bases clipped from V and 2 bases from J, the junction kept 11 bases outside the gene matches. The CDR3 is CASSSSPGLEPYEQYF. The CDR3 nucleotides read TGTGCCAGCAGCAGCAGTCCGGGACTAGAGCCCTACGAGCAGTACTTC.

The chain carries TRBV7-9 and TRBJ1-2, with D unclear. V was clipped by 2 bases and J by 2 bases, with 12 bases between them. This CDR3 comprises 15 residues. Germline CDR1 is SEHNR and CDR2 is FQNEAQ (reference sequence). Written as DNA, the CDR3 is TGTGCCAGCAGCTTAAGCCTTACAAAAAACTATGGCTACACCTTC. Translation gives CASSLSLTKNYGYTF.

The chain uses TRBV7-3 and TRBJ2-5; 11 bases are a match to TRBD2. The germline V gene encodes CDR1 SGHTA and CDR2 FQGTGA. The V segment lost 6 bases and the J segment 4 bases; nucleotides outside the gene matches: 13. The CDR3 sequence is 17 residues long. The CDR3 DNA reads TGTGCCAGCAGATTGAAATCCGGGACTAGCGGTACAGAGACCCAGTACTTC. It yields the protein CASRLKSGTSGTETQYF.

V gene TRBV6-1 combines with J gene TRBJ1-1, with TRBD1 matching 12 bases. With 8 bases clipped from V and 1 base from J, the junction kept 5 bases outside the gene matches. The CDR3 is 15 residues long. Germline V gene lookup returns CDR1 MNHNS and CDR2 SASEGT. The CDR3 nucleotides are TGTGCCAGCCGGGACAGGGGGCGAGGGAACACTGAAGCTTTCTTT. Its translation: CASRDRGRGNTEAFF.

V and J are TRBV30 and TRBJ1-1; possibly TRBD1 for D (5 bases). Germline CDR1 is GTSNPN and CDR2 is SVGIG (reference sequence). Trimming took off 4 bases at V and 7 bases at J, with 19 bases between the two ends. CDR3 length: 14 amino acids. The CDR3 loop is CAWTPPGQGREAFF. CDR3 nucleotides: TGTGCCTGGACTCCCCCGGGGCAAGGCCGTGAAGCTTTCTTT.

The chain carries TRBV28 and TRBJ2-5; tentative D call: TRBD1 (6 bases). CDR3 size: 15 residues. Per germline, CDR1 MDHEN and CDR2 SYDVKM. V dropped 5 bases and J dropped 5 bases, with 18 bases sitting between them. CDR3 sequence (DNA): TGTGCCAGCAGTCCCTTAGGGGGTCTAAGGGAGACCCAGTACTTC. Translated, it gives CASSPLGGLRETQYF. Full variable domain (rest looked up from reference TRBV28 and TRBJ2-5): DVKVTQSSRYLVKRTGEKVFLECVQDMDHENMFWYRQDPGLGLRLIYFSYDVKMKEKGDIPEGYSVSREKKERFSLILESASTNQTSMYLCASSPLGGLRETQYFGPGTRLLVL.

The sample holds one count of this clone. The rearrangement uses TRBV5-1 and TRBJ2-3; the D gene is possibly TRBD1 (6 bases). The CDR3 is 15 residues long. Trimming cost V 1 base and J 1 base, with 10 bases left between them. Looked up from germline, CDR1 is SGHRS and CDR2 is YFSETQ. CDR3 nucleotide sequence: TGCGCCAGCAGCTTGAGGGGGAGCCGCACAGATACGCAGTATTTT. As protein: CASSLRGSRTDTQYF. Together with reference TRBV5-1 and TRBJ2-3, the CDR3 gives the full variable domain: KAGVTQTPRYLIKTRGQQVTLSCSPISGHRSVSWYQQTPGQGLQFLFEYFSETQRNKGNFPGRFSGRQFSNSRSEMNVSTLELGDSALYLCASSLRGSRTDTQYFGPGTRLTVL.

This clone has just one count. The chain has TRBV5-1 and TRBJ2-1; 10 positions agree with TRBD2. CDR1 is SGHRS, CDR2 YFSETQ, per germline. Trimming cost V 4 bases and J 7 bases; bases outside gene matches: 5. The CDR3 sequence is 14 residues long. For the CDR3, the DNA is TGCGCCAGCAGCCGGACTAGCGGAGTAAATGAGCAGTTCTTC. Translating it yields CASSRTSGVNEQFF.

The chain couples TRBV27 to TRBJ1-1, with D tentatively TRBD1 (5 bases). Deletions cut 0 bases from V and 6 bases from J, with 8 bases between. The CDR3 loop spans 13 amino acids. Germline loops: CDR1 MNHEY, CDR2 SMNVEV (reference sequence). The CDR3 DNA is TGTGCCAGCAGTTTATCCGGGGCCGCTGAAGCTTTCTTT. Translated, it gives CASSLSGAAEAFF.

The chain employs TRBV25-1 and TRBJ2-1; no firm D call. Between the trimmed V and J ends, which lost 3 bases and 9 bases, there was a span of 27 bases. Germline V gene sequence: CDR1 MGHDK, CDR2 SYGVNS. The CDR3 extends over 18 amino acids. CDR3 in DNA: TGTGCCAGCAGTGACATATACCGGGCCTACCGACACTTGGGTGAGCAGTTCTTC. Translation: CASSDIYRAYRHLGEQFF.